A selection of T cell receptor beta chains follows, all from one sample in a study of CD8 T cells in Susac syndrome. From the immunoSEQ multiplex PCR reads, TCRdb called clonotypes with MiXCR, one entry per CDR3 protein. The table has more than 90,000 distinct CDR3 sequences, more than 85% seen once. The sequenced sample was CD4+ T cells from PBMCs. The receptors originated from a human donor with multiple sclerosis. Each CDR3 is given with its conserved first and last residue. A D gene is named only where the DNA matches it firmly.

v_call: TRBV4-1; d_call: -; j_call: TRBJ1-6; cdr3_nt: TGCGCCAGCAGCCACTCCCTTACCAGTTACTCCTATAATTCACCCCTCCACTTT; cdr3_aa: CASSHSLTSYSYNSPLHF
v_call: TRBV5-4; d_call: -; j_call: TRBJ2-5; cdr3_nt: TGTGCCAGCAGCTTTGGTGGCGACCAAGAGACCCAGTACTTC; cdr3_aa: CASSFGGDQETQYF
v_call: TRBV6-1; d_call: -; j_call: TRBJ1-2; cdr3_nt: TGTGCCAGCAGTGAAAGTGACATCTATGGCTACACCTTC; cdr3_aa: CASSESDIYGYTF
v_call: TRBV20-1; d_call: -; j_call: TRBJ1-5; cdr3_nt: TGCAGTGCTAGTTTGACAGTCAATCAGCCCCAGCATTTT; cdr3_aa: CSASLTVNQPQHF
v_call: TRBV27; d_call: -; j_call: TRBJ2-3; cdr3_nt: TGTGCCAGCAGAATACCGGGACGTCTCACAGATACGCAGTATTTT; cdr3_aa: CASRIPGRLTDTQYF
v_call: TRBV29-1; d_call: -; j_call: TRBJ2-6; cdr3_nt: TGCAGCGTGGGCAGGGCTCAAAACTCTGGGGCCAACGTCCTGACTTTC; cdr3_aa: CSVGRAQNSGANVLTF
v_call: TRBV12-3/TRBV12-4; d_call: -; j_call: TRBJ1-5; cdr3_nt: TGTGCCAGCAGTCCCGCCGGGGTAGGGGTTCAGCCCCAGCATTTT; cdr3_aa: CASSPAGVGVQPQHF
v_call: TRBV7-7; d_call: TRBD2; j_call: TRBJ2-5; cdr3_nt: TGTGCCAGCAGCTTAAATGTGCTAGCGGGGGGCGCGGAGACCCAGTACTTC; cdr3_aa: CASSLNVLAGGAETQYF
v_call: TRBV29-1; d_call: -; j_call: TRBJ1-2; cdr3_nt: TGCAGCGTTGAAGAGGGGAATGGCTACACCTTC; cdr3_aa: CSVEEGNGYTF
v_call: TRBV6-5; d_call: TRBD2; j_call: TRBJ2-7; cdr3_nt: TGTGCCAGCAGCCGACTAGCGGGGTCCTACGAGCAGTACTTC; cdr3_aa: CASSRLAGSYEQYF
v_call: TRBV19; d_call: TRBD1; j_call: TRBJ1-5; cdr3_nt: TGTGCCAGTAGCTTACTGGGGGACAGCCGGCATCAGCCCCAGCATTTT; cdr3_aa: CASSLLGDSRHQPQHF